This T cell receptor (beta chain) was identified in a study of blood T cell repertoires in COVID-19. Looking at the study overall: Sites in the United States, Italy and Spain provided acute and convalescent COVID-19 samples. T cells, B-cell-depleted T cells, or PBMCs provided the cDNA or gDNA that served as material.

V shed 3 bases and J 2 bases; nucleotides not matched to a gene: 8. This CDR3 contains 17 residues. Germline V lookup: CDR1 LGHNA, CDR2 YNFKEQ. How the authors handled the data: Amplification of reference gene primers was used by the study to estimate nucleated cell counts. The data were produced by immunoSEQ multiplex PCR, yet TCRdb's version contains in-frame clones alone and is incomplete. V and J calls and clone size are copied from that table; D and trimming were computed from the DNA. The sample consists of around 20,000 clones, about 88% of them appearing once. This chain joins TRBV4-2 and TRBJ2-1, with 9 bases lining up with TRBD2. This sequence originates from a human donor in a cohort sampled during active COVID-19. The donor label of this sample is uncertain. Sample: peripheral blood. The CDR3 bases are TGTGCCAGCAGCCATGACGCAGGCGGGAGGGCCTACAATGAGCAGTTCTTC. Amino acids: CASSHDAGGRAYNEQFF.